This T cell receptor (beta chain) originates from a study of CD8 T cells in Susac syndrome. V dropped 3 bases and J dropped 4; count of bases not matched to a gene: 8. The germline CDR1 and CDR2 sequences are KGHDR and SFDVKD. The CDR3 runs to 15 residues. Reverse transcription used roughly 0.5 to 1 ug RNA and random hexamers. MiXCR, applied by TCRdb to the immunoSEQ multiplex PCR reads, yields one record per CDR3 protein. The sample yields some 240,000 distinct CDR3 sequences, almost 97% seen once. TCR beta was sequenced from blood CD8+ and CD4+ T cells. The TCR comes from a human donor with Susac syndrome. V and J are TRBV24-1 and TRBJ2-7; the match to TRBD1 covers 7 bases. Sequencing input: CD4+ T cells from PBMCs. CDR3 region: CATSDPRDRVYEQYF. As DNA, the CDR3 is TGTGCCACCAGTGATCCCCGGGACAGAGTGTACGAGCAGTACTTC.